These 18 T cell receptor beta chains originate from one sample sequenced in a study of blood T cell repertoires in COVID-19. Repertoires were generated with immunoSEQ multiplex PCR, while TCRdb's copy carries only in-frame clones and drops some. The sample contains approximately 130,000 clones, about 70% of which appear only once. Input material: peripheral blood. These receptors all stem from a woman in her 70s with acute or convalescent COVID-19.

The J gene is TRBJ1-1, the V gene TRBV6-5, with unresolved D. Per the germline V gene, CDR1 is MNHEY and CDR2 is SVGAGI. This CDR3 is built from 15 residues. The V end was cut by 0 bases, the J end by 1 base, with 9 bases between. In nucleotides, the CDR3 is TGTGCCAGCAGTTACTCGACACGGGGGAACACTGAAGCTTTCTTT. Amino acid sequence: CASSYSTRGNTEAFF.

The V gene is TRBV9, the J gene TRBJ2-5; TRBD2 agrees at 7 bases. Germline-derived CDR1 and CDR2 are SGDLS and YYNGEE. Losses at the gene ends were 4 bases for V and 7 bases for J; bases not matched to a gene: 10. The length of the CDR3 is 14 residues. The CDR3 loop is CASSPGGTLPTQYF. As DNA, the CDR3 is TGTGCCAGCAGCCCCGGGGGGACCCTGCCGACCCAGTACTTC.

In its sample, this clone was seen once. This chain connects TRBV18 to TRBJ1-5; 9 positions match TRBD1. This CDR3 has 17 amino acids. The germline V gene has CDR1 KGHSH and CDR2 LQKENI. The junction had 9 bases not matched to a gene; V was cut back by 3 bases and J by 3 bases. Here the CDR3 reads CASSPNRTGAHNQPQHF. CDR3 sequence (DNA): TGTGCCAGCTCACCGAACAGGACAGGGGCCCACAATCAGCCCCAGCATTTT.

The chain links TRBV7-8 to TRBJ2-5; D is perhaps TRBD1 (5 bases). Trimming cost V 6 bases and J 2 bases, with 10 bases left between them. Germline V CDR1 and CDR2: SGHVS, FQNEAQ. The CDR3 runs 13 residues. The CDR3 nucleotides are TGTGCCAGCAGTAAGGACAAACAAGAGACCCAGTACTTC. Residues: CASSKDKQETQYF.

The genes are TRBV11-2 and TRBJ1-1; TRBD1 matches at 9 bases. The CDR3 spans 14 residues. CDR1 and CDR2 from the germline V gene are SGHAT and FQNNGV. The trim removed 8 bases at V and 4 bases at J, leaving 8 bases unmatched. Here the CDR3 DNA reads TGTGCCAGCCAAGAACAGGGGGCTGGCACTGAAGCTTTCTTT. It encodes CASQEQGAGTEAFF.

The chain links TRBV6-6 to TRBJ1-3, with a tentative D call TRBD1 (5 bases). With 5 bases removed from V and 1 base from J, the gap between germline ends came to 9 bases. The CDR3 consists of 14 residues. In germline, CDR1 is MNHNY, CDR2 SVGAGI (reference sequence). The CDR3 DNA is TGTGCCAGCAGTACGGGGGGTTCTGGAAACACCATATATTTT. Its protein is CASSTGGSGNTIYF.

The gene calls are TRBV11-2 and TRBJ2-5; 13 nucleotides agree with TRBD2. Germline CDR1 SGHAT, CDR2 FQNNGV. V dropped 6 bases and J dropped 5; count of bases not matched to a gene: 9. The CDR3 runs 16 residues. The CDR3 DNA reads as TGTGCCAGCAGACCCACTAGCGGGGGGGCGTGGGAGACCCAGTACTTC. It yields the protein CASRPTSGGAWETQYF.

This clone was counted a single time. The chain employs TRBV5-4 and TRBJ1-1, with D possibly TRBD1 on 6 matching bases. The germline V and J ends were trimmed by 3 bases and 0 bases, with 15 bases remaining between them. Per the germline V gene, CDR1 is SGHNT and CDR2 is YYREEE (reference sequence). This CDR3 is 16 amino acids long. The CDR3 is CASSSPGQHMNTEAFF. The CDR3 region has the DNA TGTGCCAGCAGCTCACCTGGACAGCACATGAACACTGAAGCTTTCTTT.

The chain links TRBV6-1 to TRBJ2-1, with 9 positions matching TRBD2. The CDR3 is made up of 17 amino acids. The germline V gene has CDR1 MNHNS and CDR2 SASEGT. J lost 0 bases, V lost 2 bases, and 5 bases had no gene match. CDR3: CASSELAGSISYNEQFF. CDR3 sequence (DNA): TGTGCCAGCAGTGAACTAGCGGGGAGTATCTCCTACAATGAGCAGTTCTTC.

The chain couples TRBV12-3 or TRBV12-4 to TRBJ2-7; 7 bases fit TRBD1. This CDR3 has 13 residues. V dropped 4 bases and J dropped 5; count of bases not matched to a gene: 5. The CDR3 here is CASSSVQGNEQYF. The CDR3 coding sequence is TGTGCCAGCAGTTCCGTACAGGGGAACGAGCAGTACTTC.

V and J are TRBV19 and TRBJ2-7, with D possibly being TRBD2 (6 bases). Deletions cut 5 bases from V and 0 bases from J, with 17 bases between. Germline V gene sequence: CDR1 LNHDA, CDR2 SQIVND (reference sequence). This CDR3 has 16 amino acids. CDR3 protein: CASSRVGDGGSYEQYF. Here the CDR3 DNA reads TGTGCCAGTAGTCGTGTTGGGGACGGGGGCTCCTACGAGCAGTACTTC.

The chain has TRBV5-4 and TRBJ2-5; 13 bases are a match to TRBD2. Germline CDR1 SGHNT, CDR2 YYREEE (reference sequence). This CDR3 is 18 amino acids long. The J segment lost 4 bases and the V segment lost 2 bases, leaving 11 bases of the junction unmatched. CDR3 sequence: CASSFWTSGSSWGETQYF. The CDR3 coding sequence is TGTGCCAGCAGCTTCTGGACTAGCGGGAGCTCTTGGGGAGAGACCCAGTACTTC.

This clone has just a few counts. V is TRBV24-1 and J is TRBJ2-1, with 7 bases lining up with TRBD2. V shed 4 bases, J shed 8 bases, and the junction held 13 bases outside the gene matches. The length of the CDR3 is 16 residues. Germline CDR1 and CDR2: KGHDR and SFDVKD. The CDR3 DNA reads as TGTGCCACCAGTGACCCTAGCGGACTGCAGAGAGATGAGCAGTTCTTC. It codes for CATSDPSGLQRDEQFF.

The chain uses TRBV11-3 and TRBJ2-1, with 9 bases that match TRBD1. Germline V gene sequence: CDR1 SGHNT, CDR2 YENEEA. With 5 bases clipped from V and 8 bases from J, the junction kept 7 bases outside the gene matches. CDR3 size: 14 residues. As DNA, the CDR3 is TGTGCCAGCAGCACAGGGACAGGGTGGGATGAGCAGTTCTTC. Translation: CASSTGTGWDEQFF. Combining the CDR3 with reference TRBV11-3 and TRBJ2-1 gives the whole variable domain EAGVVQSPRYKIIEKKQPVAFWCNPISGHNTLYWYLQNLGQGPELLIRYENEEAVDDSQLPKDRFSAERLKGVDSTLKIQPAELGDSAVYLCASSTGTGWDEQFFGPGTRLTVL.

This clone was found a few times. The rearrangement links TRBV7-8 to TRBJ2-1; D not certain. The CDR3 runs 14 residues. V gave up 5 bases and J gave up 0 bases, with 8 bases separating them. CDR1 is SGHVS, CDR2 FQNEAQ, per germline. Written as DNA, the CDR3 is TGTGCCAGCAGCCGCGATAGCTCCTACAATGAGCAGTTCTTC. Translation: CASSRDSSYNEQFF. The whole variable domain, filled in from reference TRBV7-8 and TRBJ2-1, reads GAGVSQSPRYKVAKRGQDVALRCDPISGHVSLFWYQQALGQGPEFLTYFQNEAQLDKSGLPSDRFFAERPEGSVSTLKIQRTQQEDSAVYLCASSRDSSYNEQFFGPGTRLTVL.

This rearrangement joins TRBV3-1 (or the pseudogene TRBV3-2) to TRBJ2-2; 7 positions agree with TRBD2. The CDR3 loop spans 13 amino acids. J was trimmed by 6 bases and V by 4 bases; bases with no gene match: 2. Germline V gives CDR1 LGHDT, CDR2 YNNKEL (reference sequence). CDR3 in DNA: TGTGCCAGCAGCCGCGGGAGATCCGGGGAGCTGTTTTTT. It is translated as CASSRGRSGELFF.

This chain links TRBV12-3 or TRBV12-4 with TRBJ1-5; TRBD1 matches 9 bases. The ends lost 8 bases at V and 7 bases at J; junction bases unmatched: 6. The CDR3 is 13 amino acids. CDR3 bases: TGTGCCAGCCGTGGGACAGGGAGACAGCCCCAGCATTTT. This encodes CASRGTGRQPQHF.

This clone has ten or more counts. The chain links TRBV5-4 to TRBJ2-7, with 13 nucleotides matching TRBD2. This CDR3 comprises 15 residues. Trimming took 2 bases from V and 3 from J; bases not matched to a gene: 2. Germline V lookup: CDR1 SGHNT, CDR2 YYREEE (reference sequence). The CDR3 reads CASSLGTSGVYEQYF. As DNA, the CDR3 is TGTGCCAGCAGCTTAGGGACTAGCGGGGTCTACGAGCAGTACTTC. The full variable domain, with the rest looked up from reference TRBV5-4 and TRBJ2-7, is ETGVTQSPTHLIKTRGQQVTLRCSSQSGHNTVSWYQQALGQGPQFIFQYYREEENGRGNFPPRFSGLQFPNYSSELNVNALELDDSALYLCASSLGTSGVYEQYFGPGTRLTVT.